These T cell receptor beta chains were read from a single sample in a study of cytomegalovirus exposure and HLA in healthy donors. Using immunoSEQ multiplex PCR, the repertoire was profiled, and TCRdb retains in-frame clones only, with some absent. The sample records under 150,000 clones, 70% to 80% being singletons. Sequencing input: PBMCs. The receptors derive from a young man in good health and CMV-seronegative. The CDR3 runs from the conserved cysteine through the conserved F or W. Fields, in order: V gene, D gene, J gene, clone size, CDR3 DNA, CDR3 protein. D genes are given only for firm matches. Clone sizes are given selectively: once, few, many, or a class where the clone is expanded.

TRBV19,NA,TRBJ2-4,NA,TGTGCCAGTATAGGGGAAAACATTCAGTACTTC,CASIGENIQYF
TRBV19,NA,TRBJ2-7,NA,TGTGCCAGTAGTATCCAGCAGGGGCCACTTCCCTACGAGCAGTACTTC,CASSIQQGPLPYEQYF
TRBV19,TRBD1,TRBJ2-7,NA,TGTGCCAGTAGTCGGACAGGCACCTACGAGCAGTACTTC,CASSRTGTYEQYF
TRBV7-2,TRBD1,TRBJ1-2,NA,TGTGCCAGCAGCCTACAGGGGAACTATGGCTACACCTTC,CASSLQGNYGYTF
TRBV27,NA,TRBJ2-1,NA,TGTGCCAGCACCATGGAGACTCGGAGCTCCTACAATGAGCAGTTCTTC,CASTMETRSSYNEQFF
TRBV7-9,NA,TRBJ1-2,NA,TGTGCCAGCAGCTTAGGGTTGACCGGGGATGGGGGCTACACCTTC,CASSLGLTGDGGYTF
TRBV7-2,TRBD1,TRBJ2-1,once,TGTGCCAGCAGCCGGCGACAGGGGGCCTTCGATGAGCAGTTCTTC,CASSRRQGAFDEQFF
TRBV25-1,NA,TRBJ1-5,NA,TGTGCCAGCAGTGAATTCAGGGGACAGCCCCAGCATTTT,CASSEFRGQPQHF
TRBV6-5,TRBD2,TRBJ2-5,NA,TGTGCCAGCAGTTACGGCGGGGGGGCCCCGGCGACCCAGTACTTC,CASSYGGGAPATQYF
TRBV7-9,NA,TRBJ2-4,NA,TGTGCCAGCAGCTTACCGGCTTCCGGGGCCAAAAACATTCAGTACTTC,CASSLPASGAKNIQYF
TRBV10-1,TRBD2,TRBJ2-1,NA,TGCGCCAGCAGTGAGGTCGGGACTAGCGGGAGGGGTGAGCAGTTCTTC,CASSEVGTSGRGEQFF
TRBV6-1,NA,TRBJ1-2,NA,TGTGCCAGCACTGTAAGGGAGAACTATGGCTACACCTTC,CASTVRENYGYTF
TRBV28,TRBD2,TRBJ2-3,NA,TGTGCCAGCAGACGCCTGTGGCGGGAGAGGGGAACAGATACGCAGTATTTT,CASRRLWRERGTDTQYF
TRBV10-1,TRBD1,TRBJ1-4,NA,TGCGCCAGCAGTGAAGGGGGCGCGGGTGAAAAACTGTTTTTT,CASSEGGAGEKLFF
TRBV15,NA,TRBJ2-6,NA,TGTGCCACCAGCAGAGCCTTGGGGGCCGGGGCCAACGTCCTGACTTTC,CATSRALGAGANVLTF
TRBV6-5,TRBD2,TRBJ2-5,NA,TGTGCCAGCAGTTACTCAGCAGCGGGAGAGCAAGAGACCCAGTACTTC,CASSYSAAGEQETQYF
TRBV14,TRBD1,TRBJ2-1,NA,TGTGCCAGCAGCCATCCCAGGACAGGGCTGGATGAGCAGTTCTTC,CASSHPRTGLDEQFF
TRBV15,TRBD1,TRBJ2-6,once,TGTGCCACCAGTCGGGACAGGCGTAGCTCTGGGGCCAACGTCCTGACTTTC,CATSRDRRSSGANVLTF
TRBV5-4,NA,TRBJ1-1,few,TGTGCCAGCAGCTTGGAGGCGGGGAGGAGTACTGAAGCTTTCTTT,CASSLEAGRSTEAFF
TRBV27,NA,TRBJ2-1,NA,TGTGCCAGCAGCTTCGGGACTCATAGCAGCAATGAGCAGTTCTTC,CASSFGTHSSNEQFF
TRBV5-5,NA,TRBJ1-2,NA,TGTGCCAGCAGCTTGGATGGGGCGAACTATGGCTACACCTTC,CASSLDGANYGYTF
TRBV18,TRBD1,TRBJ2-7,few,TGTGCCAGCTCACGCGAACAGGGGTCCGCCTACGAGCAGTACTTC,CASSREQGSAYEQYF
TRBV6-1,NA,TRBJ2-5,NA,TGTGCCAGCAGCGAACCAAACAGGGAAGGGGTGAGAGAGACCCAGTACTTC,CASSEPNREGVRETQYF
TRBV29-1,TRBD1,TRBJ1-2,few,TGCAGCGCCATTGACAGGGACTATGGCTACACCTTC,CSAIDRDYGYTF
TRBV6-5,NA,TRBJ1-1,NA,TGTGCCAGCTTCATTGGCTGGGCCAACACTGAAGCTTTCTTT,CASFIGWANTEAFF
TRBV19,NA,TRBJ1-6,NA,TGTGCCAGTAATGACTTTCGGAGCTCCTATAATTCACCCCTCCACTTT,CASNDFRSSYNSPLHF
TRBV18,TRBD1,TRBJ1-2,NA,TGTGCCAGCTCACCTCAGGGGGGCTATGGCTACACCTTC,CASSPQGGYGYTF
TRBV28,NA,TRBJ1-2,NA,TGTGCCAGCAGCCCTTTGACCCCAGGGGAGGGTAACTACACCTTC,CASSPLTPGEGNYTF
TRBV23-1,TRBD1,TRBJ1-1,NA,TGCGCCAGCAGTCCGGGGACAGGAACCTTGAACACTGAAGCTTTCTTT,CASSPGTGTLNTEAFF
TRBV7-8,NA,TRBJ2-5,NA,TGTGCCAGCAGCTCTACCAGGGAGACCCAGTACTTC,CASSSTRETQYF
TRBV19,NA,TRBJ1-2,once,TGTGCCAGTAGTAACAGTCTTGGCCGAAACTATGGCTACACCTTC,CASSNSLGRNYGYTF
TRBV6-4,NA,TRBJ2-7,NA,TGTGCCAGCAGTGACGGGCCCCCTGGGACACCTTCCTACGAGCAGTACTTC,CASSDGPPGTPSYEQYF
TRBV7-6,TRBD2,TRBJ2-7,NA,TGTGCCAGCAGCTTAGTGAAGTCTAGCGGGATCGGCGAGCAGTACTTC,CASSLVKSSGIGEQYF
TRBV28,NA,TRBJ1-2,NA,TGTGCCAGCAGTTTATTACAGGTGAACTATGGCTACACCTTC,CASSLLQVNYGYTF
TRBV9,NA,TRBJ1-1,NA,TGTGCCAGCAGCGTAGAAGGAAGACCGGGCACTGAAGCTTTCTTT,CASSVEGRPGTEAFF
TRBV7-7,NA,TRBJ1-5,NA,TGTGCCAGCAGCCCAAATCAGCCCCAGCATTTT,CASSPNQPQHF
TRBV4-2,TRBD1,TRBJ1-3,NA,TGTGCCAGCAGCTTAGGGACAGGCCCGAACACCATATATTTT,CASSLGTGPNTIYF
TRBV5-6,NA,TRBJ2-5,NA,TGTGCCAGCAGCCCGGGAACCGCGTCTAAAGAGCAGTACTTC,CASSPGTASKEQYF
TRBV11-3,NA,TRBJ2-7,NA,TGTGCCAGCAGCGCGGACTCCGGTTCCTCGGCGCAGTACTTC,CASSADSGSSAQYF
TRBV7-9,NA,TRBJ1-1,few,TGTGCCAGCAGCTTAGTCCAGGGCTCGGAAGCTTTCTTT,CASSLVQGSEAFF
TRBV1,NA,TRBJ2-1,NA,TGCACCAGCAGCCAAGGGGACACATACAATGAGCAGTTCTTC,CTSSQGDTYNEQFF
TRBV27,TRBD1,TRBJ1-6,NA,TGTGCCAGCAGACTCTGGACAGGGGGTTCACCCCTCCACTTT,CASRLWTGGSPLHF
TRBV27,TRBD1,TRBJ2-7,NA,TGTGCCAGCAGTCCGACAGGGGGCTACGAGCAGTACTTC,CASSPTGGYEQYF
TRBV5-1,NA,TRBJ2-7,NA,TGCGCCAGCAGCTTGGCGTTGACTGGCGAATACGAGCAGTACTTC,CASSLALTGEYEQYF
TRBV7-2,TRBD1,TRBJ1-1,NA,TGTGCCAGCAGCTTAGGCTCGACAGGGTACACTGAAGCTTTCTTT,CASSLGSTGYTEAFF
TRBV27,TRBD1,TRBJ1-1,few,TGTGCCACGTCGAACAGGGGCGGGCACACTGAAGCTTTCTTT,CATSNRGGHTEAFF
TRBV9,TRBD1,TRBJ2-2,NA,TGTGCCAGCAGCTCCGGGACAGTTAACACCGGGGAGCTGTTTTTT,CASSSGTVNTGELFF
TRBV10-2,TRBD1,TRBJ1-1,NA,TGCGCCAGCCATCCGATCCCGGGACAGGCCACTGAAGCTTTCTTT,CASHPIPGQATEAFF
TRBV19,NA,TRBJ1-3,NA,TGTGCCAGTACTAGGGGAGGCTCTGGAAACACCATATATTTT,CASTRGGSGNTIYF
TRBV28,NA,TRBJ2-3,NA,TGTGCCAGCAGTTCCCCCGGTAGTATACAGACAGATACGCAGTATTTT,CASSSPGSIQTDTQYF
TRBV7-6,NA,TRBJ1-3,NA,TGTGCCAGCAGCCCGAGTTGGTCTGGAAACACCATATATTTT,CASSPSWSGNTIYF